This T cell receptor beta chain was captured by sequencing in a study of identical twins. Whole-study results and caveats: Out-of-frame alpha sequences common to twins exhibited a surplus of low generation probability.

The germline V gene has CDR1 SGDLS and CDR2 YYNGEE. The CDR3 runs 15 residues. The V segment lost 0 bases and the J segment 5 bases; nucleotides outside the gene matches: 5. This clonotype was seen ten or more times. Its target is unknown. One entry per CDR3 protein, called by TCRdb with MiXCR from the 5' RACE reads. The sample shows around 370,000 distinct CDR3 sequences, roughly 9% of them seen only once. J is TRBJ2-1 and V is TRBV9; 7 bases align to TRBD2. The specimen sequenced was naive T cells sorted from blood. The receptor was isolated from a woman aged 50 to 65 in good health. CDR3 amino acids: CASSVGSSGNNEQFF. CDR3 nucleotides: TGTGCCAGCAGCGTAGGGTCTAGCGGAAACAATGAGCAGTTCTTC.